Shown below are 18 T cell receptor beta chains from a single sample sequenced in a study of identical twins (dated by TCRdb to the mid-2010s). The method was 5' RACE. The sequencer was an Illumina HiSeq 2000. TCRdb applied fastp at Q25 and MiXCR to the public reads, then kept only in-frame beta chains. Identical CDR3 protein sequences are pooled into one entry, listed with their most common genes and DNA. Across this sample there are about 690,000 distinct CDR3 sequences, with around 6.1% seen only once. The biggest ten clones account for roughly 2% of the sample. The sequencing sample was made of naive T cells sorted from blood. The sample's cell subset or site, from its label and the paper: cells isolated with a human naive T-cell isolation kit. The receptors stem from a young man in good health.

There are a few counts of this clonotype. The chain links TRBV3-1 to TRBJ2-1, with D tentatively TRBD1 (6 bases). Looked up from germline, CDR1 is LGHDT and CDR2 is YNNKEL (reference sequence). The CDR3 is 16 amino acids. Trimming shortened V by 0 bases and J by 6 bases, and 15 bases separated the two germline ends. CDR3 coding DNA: TGTGCCAGCAGCCAAGAGGGTGGGGGCATGCTCAATGAGCAGTTCTTC. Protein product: CASSQEGGGMLNEQFF.

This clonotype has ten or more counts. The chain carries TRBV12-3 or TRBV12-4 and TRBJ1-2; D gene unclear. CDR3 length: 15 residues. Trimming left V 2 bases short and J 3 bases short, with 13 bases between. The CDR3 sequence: CASSLTQNPHYGYTF. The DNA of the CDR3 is TGTGCCAGCAGTTTAACCCAGAACCCTCACTATGGCTACACCTTC.

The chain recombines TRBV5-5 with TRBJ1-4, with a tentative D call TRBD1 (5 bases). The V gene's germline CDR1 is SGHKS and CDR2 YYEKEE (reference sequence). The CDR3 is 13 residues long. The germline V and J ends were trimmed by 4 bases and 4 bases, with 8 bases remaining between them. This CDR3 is CASSRQHNEKLFF. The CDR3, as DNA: TGTGCCAGCAGCCGACAGCATAATGAAAAACTGTTTTTT. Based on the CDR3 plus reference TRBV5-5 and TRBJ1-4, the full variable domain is DAGVTQSPTHLIKTRGQQVTLRCSPISGHKSVSWYQQVLGQGPQFIFQYYEKEERGRGNFPDRFSARQFPNYSSELNVNALLLGDSALYLCASSRQHNEKLFFGSGTQLSVL.

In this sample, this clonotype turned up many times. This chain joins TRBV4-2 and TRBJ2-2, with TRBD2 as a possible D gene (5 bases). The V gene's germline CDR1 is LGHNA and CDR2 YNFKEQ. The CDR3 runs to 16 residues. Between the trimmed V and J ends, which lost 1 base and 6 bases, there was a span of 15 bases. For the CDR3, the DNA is TGTGCCAGCAGCCAAGCAGGTGGCGGGTGGGCCGGGGAGCTGTTTTTT. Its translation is CASSQAGGGWAGELFF.

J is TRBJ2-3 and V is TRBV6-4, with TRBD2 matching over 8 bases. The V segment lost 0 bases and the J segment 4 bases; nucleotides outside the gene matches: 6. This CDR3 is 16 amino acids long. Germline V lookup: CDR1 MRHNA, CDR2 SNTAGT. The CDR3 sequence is CASSDSVAGGPDTQYF. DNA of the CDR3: TGTGCCAGCAGTGACTCAGTCGCGGGAGGACCAGATACGCAGTATTTT.

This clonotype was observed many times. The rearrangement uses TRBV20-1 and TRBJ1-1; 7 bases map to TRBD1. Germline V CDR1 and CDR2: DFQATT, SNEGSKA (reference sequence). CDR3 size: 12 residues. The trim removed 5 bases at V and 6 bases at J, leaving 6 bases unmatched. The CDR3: CSAPRDSAEAFF. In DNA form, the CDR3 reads TGCAGTGCTCCCCGGGACAGCGCTGAAGCTTTCTTT.

The CDR3 region has the DNA TGTGCCTGGAGTGTAGGACAGAGCACCGGGGAGCTGTTTTTT. As protein: CAWSVGQSTGELFF. The chain employs TRBV30 and TRBJ2-2; D is possibly TRBD1 (6 bases). This CDR3 contains 14 residues. V shed 0 bases and J shed 4 bases, with 9 bases lying between them. CDR1 is GTSNPN and CDR2 is SVGIG in the germline V gene (reference sequence).

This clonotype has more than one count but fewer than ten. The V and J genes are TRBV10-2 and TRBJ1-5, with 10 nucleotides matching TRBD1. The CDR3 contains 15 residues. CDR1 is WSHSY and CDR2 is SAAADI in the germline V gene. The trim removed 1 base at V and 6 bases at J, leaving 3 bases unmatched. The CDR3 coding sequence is TGCGCCAGCAGTGAGTTGACAGGGGGCGGTCAGCCCCAGCATTTT. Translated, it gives CASSELTGGGQPQHF.

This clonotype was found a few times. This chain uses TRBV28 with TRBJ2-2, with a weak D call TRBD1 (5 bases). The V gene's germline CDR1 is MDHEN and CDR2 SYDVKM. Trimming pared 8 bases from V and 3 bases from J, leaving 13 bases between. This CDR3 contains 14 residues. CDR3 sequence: CASLSRVDTGELFF. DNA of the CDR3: TGTGCCAGCTTGAGCAGGGTAGACACCGGGGAGCTGTTTTTT. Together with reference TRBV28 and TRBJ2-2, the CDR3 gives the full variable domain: DVKVTQSSRYLVKRTGEKVFLECVQDMDHENMFWYRQDPGLGLRLIYFSYDVKMKEKGDIPEGYSVSREKKERFSLILESASTNQTSMYLCASLSRVDTGELFFGEGSRLTVL.

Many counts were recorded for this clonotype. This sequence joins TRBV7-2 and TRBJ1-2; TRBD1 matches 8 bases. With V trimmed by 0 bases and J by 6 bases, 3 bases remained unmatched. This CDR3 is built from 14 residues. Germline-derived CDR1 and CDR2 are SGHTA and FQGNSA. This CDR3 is CASSLAQGADGYTF. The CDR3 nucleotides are TGTGCCAGCAGCTTAGCTCAGGGGGCCGATGGCTACACCTTC.

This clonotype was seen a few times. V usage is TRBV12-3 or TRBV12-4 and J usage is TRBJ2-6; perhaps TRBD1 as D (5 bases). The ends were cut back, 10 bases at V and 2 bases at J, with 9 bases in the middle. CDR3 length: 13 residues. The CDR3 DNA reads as TGTGCCATCCAGGGTACTGGGGCCAACGTCCTGACTTTC. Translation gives CAIQGTGANVLTF.

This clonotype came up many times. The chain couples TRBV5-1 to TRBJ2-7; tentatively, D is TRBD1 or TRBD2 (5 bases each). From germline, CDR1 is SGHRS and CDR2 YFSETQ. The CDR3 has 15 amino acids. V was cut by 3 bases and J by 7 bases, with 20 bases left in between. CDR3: CASSWDGGLLREQYF. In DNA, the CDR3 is TGCGCCAGCAGCTGGGACGGTGGGCTGTTGAGGGAGCAGTACTTC.

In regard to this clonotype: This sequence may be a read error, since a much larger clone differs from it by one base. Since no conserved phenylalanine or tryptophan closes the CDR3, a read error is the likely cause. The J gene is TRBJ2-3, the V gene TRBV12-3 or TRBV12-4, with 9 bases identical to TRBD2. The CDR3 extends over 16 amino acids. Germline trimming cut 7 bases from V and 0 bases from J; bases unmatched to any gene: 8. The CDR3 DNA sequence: TGTGCCAGCACCATGGACCTAGCGGGAAGCACAGATACGCAGTATATT. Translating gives CASTMDLAGSTDTQYI.

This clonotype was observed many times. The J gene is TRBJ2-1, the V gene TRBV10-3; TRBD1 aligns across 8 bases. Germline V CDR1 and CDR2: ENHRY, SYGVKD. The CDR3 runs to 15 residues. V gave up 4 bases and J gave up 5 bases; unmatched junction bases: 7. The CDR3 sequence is CAISGDRSFNNEQFF. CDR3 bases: TGTGCCATCAGTGGGGACAGGTCATTTAACAATGAGCAGTTCTTC.

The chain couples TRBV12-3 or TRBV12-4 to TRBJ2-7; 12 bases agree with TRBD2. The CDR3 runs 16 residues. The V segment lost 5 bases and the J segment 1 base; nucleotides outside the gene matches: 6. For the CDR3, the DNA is TGTGCCAGCAGTCCCGGACTAGCGGGAAGGTCCTACGAGCAGTACTTC. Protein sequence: CASSPGLAGRSYEQYF.

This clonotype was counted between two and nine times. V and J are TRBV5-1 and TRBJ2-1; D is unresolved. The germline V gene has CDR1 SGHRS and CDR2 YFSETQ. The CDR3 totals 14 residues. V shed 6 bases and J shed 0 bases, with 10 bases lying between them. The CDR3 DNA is TGCGCCAGCATTGCGAACCCCTCCTACAATGAGCAGTTCTTC. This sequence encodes CASIANPSYNEQFF.

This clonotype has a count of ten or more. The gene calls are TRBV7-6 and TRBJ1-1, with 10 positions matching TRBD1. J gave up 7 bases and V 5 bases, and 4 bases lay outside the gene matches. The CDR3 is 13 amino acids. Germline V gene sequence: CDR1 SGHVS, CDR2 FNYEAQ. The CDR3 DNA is TGTGCCAGCAGCCCGGGACAGGGGTTTGAAGCTTTCTTT. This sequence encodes CASSPGQGFEAFF.

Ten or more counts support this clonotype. The CDR3 DNA follows: TGTGCCAGCAGTGAATGGGGAACGAGGTATAGTGAGCAGTTCTTC. Encoded protein: CASSEWGTRYSEQFF. The chain links TRBV25-1 to TRBJ2-1; no clear D. V dropped 1 base and J dropped 9 bases, with 16 bases sitting between them. This CDR3 has 15 residues. From germline, CDR1 is MGHDK and CDR2 SYGVNS.